This record concerns one T cell receptor (beta chain) sequence. The antigen is unknown. This sample is drawn from a study of vaccination effects on CD4 cells after COVID-19. Under the ViraFEST assay, PBMC were stimulated with viral peptide pools so that antigen-specific CD4+ T cells expanded. Sequencing was performed afterwards. CD4+ T cells were isolated after nine to ten days of culture. Either the BNT162b2 or mRNA-1273 vaccine was given to participants in two doses. This CDR3 has 13 amino acids. V lost 5 bases, J lost 4 bases, and 9 bases lay in between. Germline CDR1 and CDR2: LNHDA and SQIVND (reference sequence). TCRdb keeps only in-frame clones here, not all; method: immunoSEQ multiplex PCR. The sample has roughly 70,000 clones, roughly 81% seen once.

Source: CD4+ T cells from PBMCs cultured with HCoV-229E spike peptides, taken after COVID-19 vaccination. The source of this sequence is a human donor who received a COVID-19 vaccine. The chain joins TRBV19 to TRBJ2-1, with a tentative D call TRBD1 (6 bases). Written as DNA, the CDR3 is TGTGCCAGTAGTTGGGGGCCGTACAATGAGCAGTTCTTC. Amino acid sequence: CASSWGPYNEQFF.